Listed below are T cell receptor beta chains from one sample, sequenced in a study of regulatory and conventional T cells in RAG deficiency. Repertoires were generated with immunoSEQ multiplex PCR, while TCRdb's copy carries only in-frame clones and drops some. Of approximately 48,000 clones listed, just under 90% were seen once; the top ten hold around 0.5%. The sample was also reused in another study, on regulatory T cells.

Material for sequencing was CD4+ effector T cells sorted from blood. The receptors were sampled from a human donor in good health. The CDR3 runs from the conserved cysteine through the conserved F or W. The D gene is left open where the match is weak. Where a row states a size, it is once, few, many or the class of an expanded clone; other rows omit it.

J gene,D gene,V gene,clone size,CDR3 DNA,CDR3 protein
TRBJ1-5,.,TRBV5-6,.,TGTGCCAGCAGCTTGTACCAAAGCTATCAGCCCCAGCATTTT,CASSLYQSYQPQHF
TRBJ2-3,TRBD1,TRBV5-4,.,TGTGCCAGCAGCGTACAGGGGGCAGATACGCAGTATTTT,CASSVQGADTQYF
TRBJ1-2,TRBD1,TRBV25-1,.,TGTGCCAGCCGTACAGGGGGCTATGGCTACACCTTC,CASRTGGYGYTF
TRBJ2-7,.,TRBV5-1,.,TGCGCCAGCAGCTTTAACGGTGGGGAAACCTACGAGCAGTACTTC,CASSFNGGETYEQYF
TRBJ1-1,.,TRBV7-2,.,TGCGCCAGCAGACCCGGGGGCGCCGGCACTGAAGCTTTCTTT,CASRPGGAGTEAFF
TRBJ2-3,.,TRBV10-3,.,TGTGCCATCAGTGAGTCCCTATCTACAGATACGCAGTATTTT,CAISESLSTDTQYF
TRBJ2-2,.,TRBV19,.,TGTGCCAGTAGTATGCGGAGGAACACCGGGGAGCTGTTTTTT,CASSMRRNTGELFF
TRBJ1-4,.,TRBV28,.,TGTGCCACTGGTGGGGGCTGGAATGAAAAACTGTTTTTT,CATGGGWNEKLFF
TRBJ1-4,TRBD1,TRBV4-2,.,TGTGCCAGCAGCCAACAGGGGGCAACTAATGAAAAACTGTTTTTT,CASSQQGATNEKLFF
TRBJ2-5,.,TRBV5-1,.,TGCGCCAGCAGCTTAAGCCAAGAGACCCAGTACTTC,CASSLSQETQYF
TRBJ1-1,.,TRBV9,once,TGTGCCAGCAGCGTACGGGAGGGGAGCACTGAAGCTTTCTTT,CASSVREGSTEAFF
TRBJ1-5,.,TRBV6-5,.,TGTGCCAGCAGTCGTTCGGGAGAGCCCCAGCATTTT,CASSRSGEPQHF
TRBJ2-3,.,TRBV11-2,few,TGTGCCAGCAGCTTAACTGGGAGCGGGTTAGGAGATACGCAGTATTTT,CASSLTGSGLGDTQYF
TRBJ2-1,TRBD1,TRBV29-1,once,TGCAGCGATAGGGACAGGGGGAACTACAATGAGCAGTTCTTC,CSDRDRGNYNEQFF
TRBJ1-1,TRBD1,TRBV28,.,TGTGCCAGCAGTCCCCCCCCCGGACAGGGGAGTAGAGCTGAAGCTTTCTTT,CASSPPPGQGSRAEAFF
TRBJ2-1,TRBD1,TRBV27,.,TGTGCCAGCAGTTTCGGGACAGGGGGCAAGGCTGAGCAGTTCTTC,CASSFGTGGKAEQFF
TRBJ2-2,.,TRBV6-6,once,TGTGCCAGCAGCCAGGGAGGGGGTGGCACCGGGGAGCTGTTTTTT,CASSQGGGGTGELFF